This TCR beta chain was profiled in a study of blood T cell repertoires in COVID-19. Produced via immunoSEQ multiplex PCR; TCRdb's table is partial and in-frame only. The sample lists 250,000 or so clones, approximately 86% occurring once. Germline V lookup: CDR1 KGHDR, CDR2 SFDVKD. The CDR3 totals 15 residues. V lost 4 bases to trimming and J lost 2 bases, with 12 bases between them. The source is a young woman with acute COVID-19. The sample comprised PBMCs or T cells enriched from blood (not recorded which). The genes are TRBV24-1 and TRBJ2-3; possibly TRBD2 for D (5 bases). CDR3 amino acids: CATSENEGPTDTQYF. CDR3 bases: TGTGCCACCAGTGAGAATGAGGGCCCCACAGATACGCAGTATTTT.